This T cell receptor (beta chain) was sequenced in a study of Graves' ophthalmopathy and Graves' hyperthyroidism. Whole-study context: Peripheral blood sampling occurred at initial diagnosis, before any treatment.

Study-level points and caveats: In blood appeared most of the expanded thyroid clonotypes whose frequency exceeded 0.001.

Germline V gene lookup returns CDR1 SQVTM and CDR2 ANQGSEA. The CDR3 totals 12 residues. Trimming left V 8 bases short and J 0 bases short, with 10 bases between. The PBMC fraction was derived from roughly 10 ml of fresh peripheral blood. Amplification targeted the TCR beta CDR3 regions, with RNA transcripts as the source material. Investigators did first-round RT-PCR with HTBI primers, then second-round multiplex PCR. MiXCR was run by TCRdb on the multiplex PCR reads, yielding one entry per CDR3 protein. Of roughly 700,000 distinct CDR3 sequences listed, around 40% are singletons. With regard to this clonotype: Its antigen is not known.

The receptor's source is an adult man with Graves' ophthalmopathy. This chain uses TRBV29-1 with TRBJ1-2; D may be TRBD1 (5 bases). The sequenced material came from peripheral blood. CDR3 sequence: CSRGGANYGYTF. CDR3 DNA: TGCAGCAGGGGCGGAGCTAACTATGGCTACACCTTC.